This T cell receptor beta chain was documented in a study of T and B cells in COVID-19 patients. On the study more broadly: Most recovered patients had mild to moderate COVID-19 treated as outpatients. At median age approximately 31 years, recovered patients were younger than active-infection patients at 67. Of some 19 active-infection patients, 12 were critically ill with mechanical ventilation or extracorporeal membrane oxygenation. Study-wide results and limits: Symptomatic-phase blood samples from mildly ill patients and early samples from severe cases were scarce.

Sample share makes this clonotype medium-sized. Its antigen is unknown. The CDR3 is 15 amino acids. V dropped 0 bases and J dropped 4; count of bases not matched to a gene: 5. Germline CDR1 and CDR2: SGHDT and YYEEEE. Blood genomic DNA input for TRB amplification was about 250-500 ng. BIOMED2 TRB-A/B primer pools were used in multiplex TRB PCR. TCRdb re-analysed the multiplex PCR reads in MiXCR, keeping a single row per CDR3 protein. Altogether 13,000 or so distinct CDR3 sequences are present, less than 30% being singletons, with the ten largest covering 3.5% to 5%. The receptor was derived from a human donor who had recovered from COVID-19. Sequenced input: blood. The V call is TRBV5-6, the J call TRBJ2-5; 8 nucleotides match TRBD1. This CDR3 reads CASSLALQGGETQYF. The CDR3 bases are TGTGCCAGCAGCTTGGCCTTACAGGGGGGAGAGACCCAGTACTTC. The whole variable domain, filled in from reference TRBV5-6 and TRBJ2-5, reads DAGVTQSPTHLIKTRGQQVTLRCSPKSGHDTVSWYQQALGQGPQFIFQYYEEEERQRGNFPDRFSGHQFPNYSSELNVNALLLGDSALYLCASSLALQGGETQYFGPGTRLLVL.